The 10 T cell receptor beta chains below come from one sample, sequenced in a study of T-cell memory formation after mild COVID-19. TCRdb analysed the 5' RACE reads with MiXCR anew, one entry per CDR3 protein. Of 75,000 to 95,000 distinct CDR3 sequences listed, more than 12% are singletons. Sample: PBMCs or a T cell subset sorted from them (not recorded which). Every receptor here comes from a young man who had mild COVID-19 (a few samples of this study predate the infection). Cell type and time point are not known.

The CDR3 loop is CASSMAGDTQYF. The CDR3, as DNA: TGTGCCAGTAGTATGGCTGGGGATACGCAGTATTTT. The J gene is TRBJ2-3, the V gene TRBV19; D call uncertain. V was clipped by 3 bases and J by 6 bases, with 7 bases between them. CDR3 size: 12 residues. The germline gives CDR1 LNHDA, CDR2 SQIVND (reference sequence). Full variable domain (remainder filled in from reference TRBV19 and TRBJ2-3): DGGITQSPKYLFRKEGQNVTLSCEQNLNHDAMYWYRQDPGQGLRLIYYSQIVNDFQKGDIAEGYSVSREKKESFPLTVTSAQKNPTAFYLCASSMAGDTQYFGPGTRLTVL.

This clonotype occurred a few times. CDR3: CASSLRSGDNEQFF. DNA of the CDR3: TGTGCCAGCAGCTTGAGAAGCGGAGACAATGAGCAGTTCTTC. The rearrangement uses TRBV5-4 and TRBJ2-1; D is possibly TRBD2 (5 bases). The V and J ends lost 1 base and 5 bases respectively, with 10 bases between them. The CDR3 consists of 14 residues. Germline assignment: CDR1 SGHNT and CDR2 YYREEE (reference sequence).

The rearrangement uses TRBV4-1 and TRBJ2-3; D is ambiguous. The ends were cut back, 3 bases at V and 4 bases at J, with 5 bases in the middle. This CDR3 has 12 residues. The germline V gene encodes CDR1 MGHRA and CDR2 YSYEKL. The CDR3 DNA is TGCGCCAGCAGCCAGCCCTCAGATACGCAGTATTTT. Amino acid sequence: CASSQPSDTQYF.

CDR3 in amino acids: CASSPSGGGYNEQFF. The CDR3 region has the DNA TGTGCCAGCTCACCGAGCGGGGGAGGATACAATGAGCAGTTCTTC. The chain joins TRBV18 to TRBJ2-1, with TRBD2 matching over 8 bases. CDR3 length: 15 residues. V gave up 3 bases and J gave up 4 bases; unmatched junction bases: 5. Germline V gene sequence: CDR1 KGHSH, CDR2 LQKENI.

V usage is TRBV5-1 and J usage is TRBJ2-7; D assignment may be TRBD1 or TRBD2 (5 bases each). V lost 1 base and J lost 4, with 12 bases in between. Per germline, CDR1 SGHRS and CDR2 YFSETQ. CDR3 size: 14 residues. The CDR3 region has the DNA TGCGCCAGCAGCTTGTACGGGACGCCATACGAGCAGTACTTC. The encoded protein is CASSLYGTPYEQYF.

This chain links TRBV7-8 with TRBJ1-1; perhaps TRBD1 as D (6 bases). The CDR3 covers 17 residues. V lost 5 bases, J lost 7 bases, and 26 bases lay in between. Germline CDR1 reads SGHVS; CDR2 reads FQNEAQ. DNA of the CDR3: TGTGCCAGCAGCCCACAAACAGGGCCCCCTTCTAAGGATGAAGCTTTCTTT. Its protein product is CASSPQTGPPSKDEAFF.

The sample holds a few counts of this clonotype. The chain uses TRBV11-3 and TRBJ2-4; 8 bases agree with TRBD1. The ends lost 5 bases at V and 5 bases at J; junction bases unmatched: 2. This CDR3 region has 13 residues. Per germline, CDR1 SGHNT and CDR2 YENEEA. CDR3 nucleotide sequence: TGTGCCAGCAGCAAGACAGGGGAAAACATTCAGTACTTC. It codes for CASSKTGENIQYF.

The rearrangement joins TRBV4-1 to TRBJ1-1; 8 nucleotides match TRBD1. The CDR3 runs 15 residues. V trimming: 4 bases; J trimming: 3 bases; junction bases outside the gene matches: 7. Germline V CDR1 and CDR2: MGHRA, YSYEKL. CDR3 loop: CASSPRTGRDTEAFF. CDR3 nucleotide sequence: TGCGCCAGCAGCCCCCGGACAGGGCGGGACACTGAAGCTTTCTTT.

The V gene is TRBV4-1, the J gene TRBJ2-1; the D gene could be TRBD1 or TRBD2 (6 bases each). Germline V gives CDR1 MGHRA, CDR2 YSYEKL. V lost 3 bases, J lost 4 bases, and 16 bases lay in between. The CDR3 sequence is 16 residues long. The CDR3, as DNA: TGCGCCAGCAGCCAGGAAAGGGGGGCTACTTACAATGAGCAGTTCTTC. Translated: CASSQERGATYNEQFF.

V usage is TRBV29-1 and J usage is TRBJ1-1; D is unresolved. Trimming took off 1 base at V and 11 bases at J, with 14 bases between the two ends. CDR3 size: 12 residues. The germline gives CDR1 SQVTM, CDR2 ANQGSEA. The CDR3 sequence: CSVEGLLSEAFF. In DNA, the CDR3 is TGCAGCGTTGAAGGCCTCCTATCGGAGGCTTTCTTT.